The sample holds a few counts of the clone carrying this T cell receptor beta chain. A library of TCRbeta sequences, prepared with unique molecular identifiers, was generated. TCRdb independently ran MiXCR on the PCR reads; one entry per CDR3 protein. The sample lists about 360,000 distinct CDR3 sequences; roughly 13% were seen once. The data were taken from a study of T-cell reconstitution after alpha-beta-depleted transplantation in children. The CDR3 is made up of 15 amino acids. The germline V gene encodes CDR1 MNHEY and CDR2 SVGEGT. V was pared by 6 bases and J by 4 bases, with 18 bases between. The chain has TRBV6-2 or TRBV6-3 and TRBJ1-1; a weak D match, TRBD1 (5 bases). The sample was PBMCs, taken from the stem cell graft. The sequence was collected from a human donor who donated a stem cell graft to a child with Fanconi anemia. The CDR3 DNA sequence: TGTGCCAGCAGCTCCCTAGTGGGGCAAGGCACTGAAGCTTTCTTT. Translating it yields CASSSLVGQGTEAFF.